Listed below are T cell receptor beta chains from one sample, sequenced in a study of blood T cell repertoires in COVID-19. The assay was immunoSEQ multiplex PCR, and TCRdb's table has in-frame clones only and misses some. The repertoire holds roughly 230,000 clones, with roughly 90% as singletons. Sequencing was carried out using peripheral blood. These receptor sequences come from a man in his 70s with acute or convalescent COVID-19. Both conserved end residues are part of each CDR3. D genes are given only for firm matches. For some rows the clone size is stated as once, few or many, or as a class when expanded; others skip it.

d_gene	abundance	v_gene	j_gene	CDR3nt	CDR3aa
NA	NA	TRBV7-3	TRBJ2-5	TGTGCCAGCAGCTTGCGCCCCCAAGAGACCCAGTACTTC	CASSLRPQETQYF
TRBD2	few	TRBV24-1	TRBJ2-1	TGTGCCACCAGTGACCTCGTAGTAGCGGGACTCTACAATGAGCAGTTCTTC	CATSDLVVAGLYNEQFF
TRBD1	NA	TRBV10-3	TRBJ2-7	TGTGCCATCAGTTCTCATCAGGGACAGGGGCACTACGAGCAGTACTTC	CAISSHQGQGHYEQYF
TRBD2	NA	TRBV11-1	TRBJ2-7	TGTGCCAGCAGCTTAATAGCGGGAGGGAATGAGCAGTACTTC	CASSLIAGGNEQYF
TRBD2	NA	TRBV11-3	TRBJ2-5	TGTGCCAGCAGCCCCGGGACTAGCGGGATTCGGGAGACCCAGTACTTC	CASSPGTSGIRETQYF
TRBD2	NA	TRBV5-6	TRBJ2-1	TGTGCCAGCAGCTTGGGGAAACTAGCGGGAGGGTACAATGAGCAGTTCTTC	CASSLGKLAGGYNEQFF
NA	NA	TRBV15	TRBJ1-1	TGTGCCACCAGCAGAGATAGGGGAGGGGGGTATGAAGCTTTCTTT	CATSRDRGGGYEAFF
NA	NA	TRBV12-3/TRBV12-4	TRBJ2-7	TGTGCCAGCAGACGGGGTCCGTGGGAGCAGTACTTC	CASRRGPWEQYF
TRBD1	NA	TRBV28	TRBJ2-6	TGTGCCAGCAGTTCTCAGCTCCGGACAGGGCTCTCTGGGGCCAACGTCCTGACTTTC	CASSSQLRTGLSGANVLTF
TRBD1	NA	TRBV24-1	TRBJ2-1	TGTGCCACCAGTGATTCCGCCGGGACAGGGTACAATGAGCAGTTCTTC	CATSDSAGTGYNEQFF
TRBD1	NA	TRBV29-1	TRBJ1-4	TGCAGCGTTGAAGGACAGGGAGGTGAAAAACTGTTTTTT	CSVEGQGGEKLFF
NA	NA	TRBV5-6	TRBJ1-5	TGTGCCAGCAGCTTTGGGCCCGCTGGGCCCCAGCATTTT	CASSFGPAGPQHF
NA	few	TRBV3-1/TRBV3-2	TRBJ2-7	TGTGCCAGCAGCCAATATCGACAGACCGGGAGCGAGCAGTACTTC	CASSQYRQTGSEQYF
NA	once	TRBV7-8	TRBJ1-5	TGTGCCAGCAGCCCAGGGTGGAAGGCTAATCAGCCCCAGCATTTT	CASSPGWKANQPQHF
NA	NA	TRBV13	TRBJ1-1	TGTGCCAGCAGCCCCCGACCGACGGGGGCTTTCTTT	CASSPRPTGAFF
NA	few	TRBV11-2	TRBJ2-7	TGTGCCAGCAGCTTAGCCCAGGACTACGAGCAGTACTTC	CASSLAQDYEQYF
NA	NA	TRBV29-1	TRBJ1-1	TGCAGCGTTAGACACAGTGAAGCTTTCTTT	CSVRHSEAFF
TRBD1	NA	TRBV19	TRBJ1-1	TGTGCCAGTAAACTCACAGGGGGGAGGAACACTGAAGCTTTCTTT	CASKLTGGRNTEAFF
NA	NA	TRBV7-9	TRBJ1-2	TGTGCCAGCAGCTCCTTGCTAAGGAGTAGCTATGGCTACACCTTC	CASSSLLRSSYGYTF
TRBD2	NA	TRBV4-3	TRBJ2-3	TGCGCCAGCAGCCAAGACAGGGAGGGAGATACGCAGTATTTT	CASSQDREGDTQYF
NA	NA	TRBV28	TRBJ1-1	TGTGCCAGCAGTCCCCCCCGGGGGGGATACACTGAAGCTTTCTTT	CASSPPRGGYTEAFF
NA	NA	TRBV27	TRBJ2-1	TGTGCCAGCAGTTACCGACAGGACAATGAGCAGTTCTTC	CASSYRQDNEQFF
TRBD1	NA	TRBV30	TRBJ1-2	TGTGCCTGGAGTCCCGCTGGGGCGGACAGGAACTATGGCTACACCTTC	CAWSPAGADRNYGYTF
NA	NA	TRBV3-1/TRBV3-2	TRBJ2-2	TGTGCCAGCAGCCTCCTTCAGGGATCCACCGGGGAGCTGTTTTTT	CASSLLQGSTGELFF
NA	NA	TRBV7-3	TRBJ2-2	TGTGCCAGCAGCCCACAACTAGCGAACACCGGGGAGCTGTTTTTT	CASSPQLANTGELFF
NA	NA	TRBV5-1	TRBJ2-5	TGCGCCAGCAGCCCAGGGGGGGAGACCCAGTACTTC	CASSPGGETQYF
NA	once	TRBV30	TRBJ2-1	TGTGCCTGGAGGGAGGGGCAGGGCAGTGAGCAGTTCTTC	CAWREGQGSEQFF
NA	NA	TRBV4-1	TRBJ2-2	TGCGCCAGCAGCCGAAGGGAGTCCGGGGAGCTGTTTTTT	CASSRRESGELFF
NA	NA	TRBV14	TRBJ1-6	TGTGCCAGCAGCCAAGGGTACAGCCCCAATTCACCCCTCCACTTT	CASSQGYSPNSPLHF
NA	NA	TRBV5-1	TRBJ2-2	TGCGCCAGCAGCTTGCTCGGGAGGAACACCGGGGAGCTGTTTTTT	CASSLLGRNTGELFF
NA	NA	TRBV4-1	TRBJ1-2	TGCGCCAGCAGTTCCACCGGGACATCCCATGGCTACACCTTC	CASSSTGTSHGYTF
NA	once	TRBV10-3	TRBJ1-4	TGTGCCATCAGTGAGTCCACGACAATTAATGAAAAACTGTTTTTT	CAISESTTINEKLFF
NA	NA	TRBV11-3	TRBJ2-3	TGTGCCAGCAGCCTCACGGGGGGCAACGCAGATACGCAGTATTTT	CASSLTGGNADTQYF
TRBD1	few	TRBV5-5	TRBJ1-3	TGTGCCAGCAGCTTGGGACAGGGACGAGGCTCTGGAAACACCATATATTTT	CASSLGQGRGSGNTIYF
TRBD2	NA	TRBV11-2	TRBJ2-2	TGTGCCAGCAGCCGTAGCGGGGGGAACACCGGGGAGCTGTTTTTT	CASSRSGGNTGELFF
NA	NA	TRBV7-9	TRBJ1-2	TGTGCCAGCAGGACCACCGGGCAGGGGAACTATGGCTACACCTTC	CASRTTGQGNYGYTF
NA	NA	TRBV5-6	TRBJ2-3	TGTGCCAGCAGCTTGTTTTCGAGCACAGATACGCAGTATTTT	CASSLFSSTDTQYF
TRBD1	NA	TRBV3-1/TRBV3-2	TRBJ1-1	TGTGCCAGCACTCCAGGGTCGGGACAGGGCTCTGAAGCTTTCTTT	CASTPGSGQGSEAFF
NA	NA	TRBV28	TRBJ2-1	TGTGCCAGCAGTTTGATCAACAGGGATGATGAGCAGTTCTTC	CASSLINRDDEQFF
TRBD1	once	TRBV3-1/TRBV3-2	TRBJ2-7	TGTGCCAGCAGCCAAGAAGGGACAGGGGTCTACGAGCAGTACTTC	CASSQEGTGVYEQYF
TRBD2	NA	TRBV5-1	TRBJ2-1	TGCGCCAGCAGCCCACAACCCCCTAGCGGTCGGGGGAATGAGCAGTTCTTC	CASSPQPPSGRGNEQFF
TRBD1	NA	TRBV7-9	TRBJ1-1	TGTGCCAGCAGCGTCTGGGACAGGGACGACACTGAAGCTTTCTTT	CASSVWDRDDTEAFF
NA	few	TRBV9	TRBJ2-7	TGTGCCAGCAGCGCGGAGGGCGGGGAGCAGTACTTC	CASSAEGGEQYF
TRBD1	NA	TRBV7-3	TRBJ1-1	TGTGCCAGCAGCTTAGGAGGGGGCGAAACTGAAGCTTTCTTT	CASSLGGGETEAFF
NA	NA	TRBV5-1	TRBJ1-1	TGCGCCAGCAGCAAAATGGGAGGTTTGGCGGTGAACACTGAAGCTTTCTTT	CASSKMGGLAVNTEAFF
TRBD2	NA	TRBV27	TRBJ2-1	TGTGCCAGCAGGACATTACCTAGCGGTGTCGGGTTACATCCAAGCGGGGTCTACAATGAGCAGTTCTTC	CASRTLPSGVGLHPSGVYNEQFF
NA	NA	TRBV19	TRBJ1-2	TGTGCCAGTAGTATGTGGTACGGAGCTAACTATGGCTACACCTTC	CASSMWYGANYGYTF
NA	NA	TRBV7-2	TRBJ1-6	TGTGCCAGCAGCTTACGTAGGCGCGGGACGCCCCTCCACTTT	CASSLRRRGTPLHF
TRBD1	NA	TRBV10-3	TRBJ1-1	TGTGCCACTCGTACAGGGGTTCGCACTGAAGCTTTCTTT	CATRTGVRTEAFF
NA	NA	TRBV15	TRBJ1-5	TGTGCCACCAGCAGAGCTACAGGGTTAAATCAGCCCCAGCATTTT	CATSRATGLNQPQHF
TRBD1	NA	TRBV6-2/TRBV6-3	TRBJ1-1	TGTGCCAGCAGTTACGCTGGACAGGGCAAATCCGTTGTTGAAGCTTTCTTT	CASSYAGQGKSVVEAFF
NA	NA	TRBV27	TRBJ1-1	TGTGCCAGCAAAAGGGGGGGTTCGAACACTGAAGCTTTCTTT	CASKRGGSNTEAFF
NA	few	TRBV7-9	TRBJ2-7	TGTGCCAGCAGCTTATTATCGGGCGAGCAGTACTTC	CASSLLSGEQYF
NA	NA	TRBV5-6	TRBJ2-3	TGTGCCAGCAGCCTCAGGGGTTCAGCAGATACGCAGTATTTT	CASSLRGSADTQYF